The 2 T cell receptor beta chains in this list originate from one sample, sequenced in a study of immune characterization of retroperitoneal liposarcoma. TCRdb reprocessed the PCR reads via MiXCR and lists one record per CDR3 protein. The table shows approximately 10,000 distinct CDR3 sequences, with 27% occurring only once. Sequencing was performed on tumor tissue. Every receptor here comes from a female donor with retroperitoneal liposarcoma.

The V and J genes are TRBV6-5 and TRBJ2-1; 7 bases map to TRBD2. Germline CDR1 reads MNHEY; CDR2 reads SVGAGI. The CDR3 runs 14 residues. J lost 7 bases, V lost 7 bases, and 10 bases had no gene match. The CDR3 nucleotides read TGTGCCAGCAAAAGGGCGGGAGTAAGGAATGAGCAGTTCTTC. Translated: CASKRAGVRNEQFF.

The CDR3 nucleotides read TGTGCCAGCAGCTTAGAGCAGGGATCGTCGCACCTCCACTTT. It codes for CASSLEQGSSHLHF. The gene calls are TRBV7-6 and TRBJ1-6; D might be TRBD1 (5 bases). The V gene's germline CDR1 is SGHVS and CDR2 FNYEAQ. The CDR3 consists of 14 residues. V dropped 1 base and J dropped 15 bases, with 16 bases sitting between them.